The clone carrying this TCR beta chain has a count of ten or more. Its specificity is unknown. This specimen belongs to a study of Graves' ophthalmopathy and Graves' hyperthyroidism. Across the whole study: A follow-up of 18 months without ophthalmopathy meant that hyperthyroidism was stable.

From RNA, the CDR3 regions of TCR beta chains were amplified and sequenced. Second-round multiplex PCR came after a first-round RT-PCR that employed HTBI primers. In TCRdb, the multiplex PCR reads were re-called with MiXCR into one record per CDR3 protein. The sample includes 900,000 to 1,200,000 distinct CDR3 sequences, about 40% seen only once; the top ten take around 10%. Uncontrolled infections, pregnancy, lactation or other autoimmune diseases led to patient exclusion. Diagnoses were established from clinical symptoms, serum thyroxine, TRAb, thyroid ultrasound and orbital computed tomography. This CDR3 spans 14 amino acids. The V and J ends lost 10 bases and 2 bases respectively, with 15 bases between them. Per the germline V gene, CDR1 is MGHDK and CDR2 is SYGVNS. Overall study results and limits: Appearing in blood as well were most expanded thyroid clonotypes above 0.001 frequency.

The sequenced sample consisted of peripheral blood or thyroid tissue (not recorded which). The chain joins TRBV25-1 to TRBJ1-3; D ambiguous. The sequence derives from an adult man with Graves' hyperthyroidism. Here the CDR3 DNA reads TGTGCCACCTCAATTGCGGGAACTGGAAACACCATATATTTT. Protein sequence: CATSIAGTGNTIYF.